The following is a TCR beta chain sequence with its context. The antigen is not known. This entry belongs to a study of cytomegalovirus exposure and HLA in healthy donors. Study conclusions and caveats: Common viral pathogens seemed to be connected with several of the most significant clusters, according to a later analysis. In an earlier analysis, about 87% or about 30%: the productive usage of most TCR beta V segments.

The V and J ends lost 0 bases and 5 bases respectively, with 8 bases between them. CDR3 length: 14 residues. Germline V gene lookup returns CDR1 SGHRS and CDR2 YFSETQ. The primer mix had 60 Vbeta and 13 Jbeta primers. The protocol was immunoSEQ multiplex PCR, while the TCRdb copy is restricted to in-frame clones and leaves out a portion. The sample's table shows approximately 30,000 clones. The V and J genes are TRBV5-1 and TRBJ2-2, with D tentatively TRBD1 (6 bases). Input material: PBMCs. This clonotype originated in a woman between 35 and 50 years old in good health and CMV-seropositive. The chain's CDR3 is CASSLDRATGELFF. DNA of the CDR3: TGCGCCAGCAGCTTGGACAGGGCGACCGGGGAGCTGTTTTTT.